Listed here are 18 T cell receptor beta chains from one sample, sequenced in a study of blood T cells in healthy people across ages (dated by TCRdb to between 2015 and 2017). To prepare the library, 5' RACE was applied. Data came from an Illumina HiSeq 2500. A second PCR of roughly 7 to 11 cycles was performed with a sample-barcoded 5' primer and a J-beta primer mix. TCRdb handled the public reads itself, with Q25 trimming in fastp and clone calling in MiXCR, and kept productive beta chains. Every CDR3 protein is listed once, alongside the most common genes and DNA of its rows. This sample has fewer than 950,000 distinct CDR3 sequences in its table, and roughly 35% of those were observed once. Over 10% of the sample is taken by the ten largest. What was sequenced was blood. The receptors stem from a young man in good health.

This clonotype was observed a handful of times. V and J are TRBV20-1 and TRBJ1-5; no reliable D call. Deletions cut 3 bases from V and 1 base from J, with 7 bases between. The germline V gene encodes CDR1 DFQATT and CDR2 SNEGSKA (reference sequence). CDR3 size: 13 residues. The CDR3 coding sequence is TGCAGTGCTAGGGTCGGAAGCAATCAGCCCCAGCATTTT. It codes for CSARVGSNQPQHF.

This clonotype has a handful of counts. V is TRBV10-3 and J is TRBJ1-1, with a possible D match to TRBD1 (6 bases). Looked up from germline, CDR1 is ENHRY and CDR2 is SYGVKD. The CDR3 length is 13 residues. Trimming took 10 bases from V and 7 from J, leaving 19 bases between them. The CDR3 region is CATGVPGAGEAFF. CDR3 nucleotides: TGTGCCACCGGGGTCCCGGGGGCTGGTGAAGCTTTCTTT.

The sample holds one count of this clonotype. V is TRBV6-6 and J is TRBJ2-2; D possibly corresponds to TRBD2 (5 bases). The CDR3 length is 15 residues. Per the germline V gene, CDR1 is MNHNY and CDR2 is SVGAGI (reference sequence). Deletions cut 8 bases from V and 0 bases from J, with 13 bases between. The CDR3 spells CASSRGPTNTGELFF. The CDR3, as DNA: TGTGCCAGCTCGCGAGGGCCTACGAACACCGGGGAGCTGTTTTTT.

The rearrangement joins TRBV4-1 to TRBJ1-5; no reliable D call. The CDR3 is 16 amino acids. Trimming pared 1 base from V and 1 base from J, leaving 11 bases between. In germline, CDR1 is MGHRA, CDR2 YSYEKL. The CDR3 sequence is CASSQGRRGSNQPQHF. The CDR3 DNA follows: TGCGCCAGCAGCCAAGGGAGGCGCGGGAGCAATCAGCCCCAGCATTTT.

V and J are TRBV9 and TRBJ2-2, with 9 bases aligning to TRBD1. Trimming took 3 bases from V and 4 from J; bases not matched to a gene: 13. CDR3 size: 18 residues. Germline V lookup: CDR1 SGDLS, CDR2 YYNGEE. CDR3 in DNA: TGTGCCAGCAGCGAACTTGACCCTGGGACAGGGACCACCGGGGAGCTGTTTTTT. This codes for CASSELDPGTGTTGELFF.

Only a few counts were recorded for this clonotype. The V gene is TRBV20-1, the J gene TRBJ2-1, with 8 bases lining up with TRBD2. The DNA matches TRBJ2-7 better at its end, which makes the J call doubtful. Germline loops: CDR1 DFQATT, CDR2 SNEGSKA (reference sequence). The CDR3 covers 13 residues. The CDR3 DNA reads as TGCAGTGCTAGCGGGGGGGGATACAATGAGCAGTACTTC. Its translation is CSASGGGYNEQYF.

This clonotype appeared a single time. The rearrangement links TRBV5-5 to TRBJ1-1; D is undetermined. In germline, CDR1 is SGHKS, CDR2 YYEKEE (reference sequence). This CDR3 contains 14 residues. V was cut by 0 bases and J by 5 bases, with 11 bases left in between. In DNA form, the CDR3 reads TGTGCCAGCAGCTTGGGTCTGGGTGGTACTGAAGCTTTCTTT. Translation: CASSLGLGGTEAFF.

This clonotype turned up a few times. V and J are TRBV4-3 and TRBJ1-6; maybe TRBD1 (5 bases). Germline V gene sequence: CDR1 LGHNA, CDR2 YSLEER. V lost 0 bases, J lost 9 bases, and 12 bases lay in between. The CDR3 extends over 15 amino acids. Here the CDR3 reads CASSQDLEGLSPLHF. The CDR3 DNA reads TGCGCCAGCAGCCAAGATCTCGAGGGGCTTTCACCCCTCCACTTT.

This clonotype was observed at least ten times. The chain carries TRBV20-1 and TRBJ2-7; D not resolved. V was pared by 3 bases and J by 0 bases, with 9 bases between. Germline V gives CDR1 DFQATT, CDR2 SNEGSKA (reference sequence). The CDR3 is 13 amino acids. The CDR3 loop is CSASVGRSYEQYF. For the CDR3, the DNA is TGCAGTGCTAGCGTCGGCCGCTCCTACGAGCAGTACTTC.

The V gene is TRBV27, the J gene TRBJ1-1; maybe TRBD1 (5 bases). V gave up 7 bases and J gave up 8 bases, with 17 bases separating them. CDR3 length: 13 amino acids. From germline, CDR1 is MNHEY and CDR2 SMNVEV (reference sequence). As DNA, the CDR3 is TGTGCCAGCATAGGCAGGGTAGAAACCGAAGCTTTCTTT. It encodes CASIGRVETEAFF.

The chain combines TRBV2 with TRBJ2-1, with 7 nucleotides matching TRBD2. Germline V lookup: CDR1 SNHLY, CDR2 FYNNEI. J was trimmed by 4 bases and V by 9 bases; bases with no gene match: 9. The CDR3 consists of 14 residues. CDR3 sequence: CASNSGTRYNEQFF. The DNA of the CDR3 is TGTGCCAGTAACAGCGGGACTCGGTACAATGAGCAGTTCTTC. Together with reference TRBV2 and TRBJ2-1, the CDR3 gives the full variable domain: EPEVTQTPSHQVTQMGQEVILRCVPISNHLYFYWYRQILGQKVEFLVSFYNNEISEKSEIFDDQFSVERPDGSNFTLKIRSTKLEDSAMYFCASNSGTRYNEQFFGPGTRLTVL.

CDR3 coding DNA: TGCAGTGCTGTCACTTCGCCCGGCGACTATGGCTACACCTTC. It encodes CSAVTSPGDYGYTF. The rearrangement links TRBV20-1 to TRBJ1-2; D unclear. From germline, CDR1 is DFQATT and CDR2 SNEGSKA (reference sequence). The V end lost 5 bases, the J end lost 3 bases, and 16 bases lay between the germline ends. CDR3 size: 14 residues.

The V call is TRBV6-6, the J call TRBJ2-5; D not certain. Trimming pared 2 bases from V and 0 bases from J, leaving 4 bases between. CDR1 is MNHNY, CDR2 SVGAGI, per germline (reference sequence). CDR3 length: 13 amino acids. Here the CDR3 reads CASSYGDQETQYF. CDR3 bases: TGTGCCAGCAGTTACGGGGACCAAGAGACCCAGTACTTC.

The chain links TRBV4-3 to TRBJ1-1; D uncertain. The V end lost 1 base, the J end lost 4 bases, and 7 bases lay between the germline ends. Looked up from germline, CDR1 is LGHNA and CDR2 is YSLEER. The CDR3 runs to 13 residues. The CDR3 nucleotides read TGCGCCAGCAGCCAAGGCCCTGGCACTGAAGCTTTCTTT. This translates into CASSQGPGTEAFF.

The chain combines TRBV5-1 with TRBJ1-1; 9 nucleotides align to TRBD1. The length of the CDR3 is 15 residues. V trimming: 3 bases; J trimming: 7 bases; junction bases outside the gene matches: 10. The germline CDR1 and CDR2 sequences are SGHRS and YFSETQ. The CDR3 loop is CASSSPPGQGGEAFF. CDR3 in DNA: TGCGCCAGCAGCTCTCCACCGGGACAGGGTGGTGAAGCTTTCTTT. The full variable domain, its missing parts supplied by reference TRBV5-1 and TRBJ1-1, is KAGVTQTPRYLIKTRGQQVTLSCSPISGHRSVSWYQQTPGQGLQFLFEYFSETQRNKGNFPGRFSGRQFSNSRSEMNVSTLELGDSALYLCASSSPPGQGGEAFFGQGTRLTVV.

The CDR3 nucleotides read TGCAGTGCTAGTAACGACAGGGAACGAGGCGCTGAAGCTTTCTTT. Protein: CSASNDRERGAEAFF. This chain joins TRBV20-1 and TRBJ1-1; 7 nucleotides match TRBD1. Looked up from germline, CDR1 is DFQATT and CDR2 is SNEGSKA (reference sequence). The CDR3 contains 15 residues. J lost 6 bases, V lost 3 bases, and 13 bases had no gene match.

A remark on this clonotype: It may be a read error: a sequence one base away is much more abundant. This chain connects TRBV10-3 to TRBJ2-5; TRBD1 might be the D (5 bases). V was trimmed by 0 bases and J by 4 bases, leaving 12 bases between them. This CDR3 has 15 residues. The germline V gene encodes CDR1 ENHRY and CDR2 SYGVKD. The CDR3 sequence is CAISESATRAETQYF. DNA for the CDR3: TGTGCCATCAGTGAGTCTGCGACCAGGGCAGAGACCCAGTACTTC.

This clonotype was observed a handful of times. The gene calls are TRBV2 and TRBJ1-1; D is ambiguous. The CDR3 has 17 amino acids. Germline loops: CDR1 SNHLY, CDR2 FYNNEI. V lost 3 bases and J 0 bases, leaving 17 bases between the germline ends. CDR3 sequence reads: CASSDSRVPQMNTEAFF. DNA for the CDR3: TGTGCCAGCAGTGACTCCCGGGTCCCCCAAATGAACACTGAAGCTTTCTTT. Based on the CDR3 plus reference TRBV2 and TRBJ1-1, the full variable domain is EPEVTQTPSHQVTQMGQEVILRCVPISNHLYFYWYRQILGQKVEFLVSFYNNEISEKSEIFDDQFSVERPDGSNFTLKIRSTKLEDSAMYFCASSDSRVPQMNTEAFFGQGTRLTVV.